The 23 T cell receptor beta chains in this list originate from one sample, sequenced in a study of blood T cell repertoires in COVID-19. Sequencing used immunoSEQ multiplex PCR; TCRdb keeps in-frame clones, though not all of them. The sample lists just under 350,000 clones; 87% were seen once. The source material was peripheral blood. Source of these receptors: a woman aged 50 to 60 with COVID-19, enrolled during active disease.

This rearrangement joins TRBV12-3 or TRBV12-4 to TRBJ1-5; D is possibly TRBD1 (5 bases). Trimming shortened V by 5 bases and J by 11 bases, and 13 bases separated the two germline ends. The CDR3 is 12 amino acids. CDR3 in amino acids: CASSAWGGAQHF. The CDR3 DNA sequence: TGTGCCAGCAGTGCCTGGGGGGGGGCCCAGCATTTT.

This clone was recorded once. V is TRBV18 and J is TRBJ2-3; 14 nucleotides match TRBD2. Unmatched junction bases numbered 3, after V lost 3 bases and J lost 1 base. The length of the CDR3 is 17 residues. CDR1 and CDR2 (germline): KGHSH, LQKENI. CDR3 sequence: CASSPSGLAGGTDTQYF. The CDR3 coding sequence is TGTGCCAGCTCACCGTCGGGACTAGCGGGAGGCACAGATACGCAGTATTTT. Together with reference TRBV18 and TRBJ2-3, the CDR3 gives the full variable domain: NAGVMQNPRHLVRRRGQEARLRCSPMKGHSHVYWYRQLPEEGLKFMVYLQKENIIDESGMPKERFSAEFPKEGPSILRIQQVVRGDSAAYFCASSPSGLAGGTDTQYFGPGTRLTVL.

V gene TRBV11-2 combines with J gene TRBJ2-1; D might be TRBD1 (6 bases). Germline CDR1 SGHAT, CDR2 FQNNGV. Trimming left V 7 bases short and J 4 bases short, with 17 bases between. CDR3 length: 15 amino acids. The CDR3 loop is CASTVTGLFYNEQFF. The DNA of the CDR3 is TGTGCCAGCACCGTGACAGGCCTTTTTTACAATGAGCAGTTCTTC.

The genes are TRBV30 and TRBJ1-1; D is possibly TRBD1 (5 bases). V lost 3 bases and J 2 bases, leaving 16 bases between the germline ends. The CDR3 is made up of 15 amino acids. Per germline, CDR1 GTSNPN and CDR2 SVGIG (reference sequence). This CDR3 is CAWSRGGGGNTEAFF. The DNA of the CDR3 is TGTGCCTGGAGCCGAGGTGGGGGGGGAAACACTGAAGCTTTCTTT. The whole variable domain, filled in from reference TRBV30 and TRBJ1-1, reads SQTIHQWPATLVQPVGSPLSLECTVEGTSNPNLYWYRQAAGRGLQLLFYSVGIGQISSEVPQNLSASRPQDRQFILSSKKLLLSDSGFYLCAWSRGGGGNTEAFFGQGTRLTVV.

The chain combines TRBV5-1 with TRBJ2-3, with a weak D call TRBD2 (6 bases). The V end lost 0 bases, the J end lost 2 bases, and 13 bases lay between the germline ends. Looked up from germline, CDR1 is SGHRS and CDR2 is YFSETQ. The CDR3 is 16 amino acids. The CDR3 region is CASSLASSAYTDTQYF. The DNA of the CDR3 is TGCGCCAGCAGCTTGGCTTCTAGCGCATACACAGATACGCAGTATTTT.

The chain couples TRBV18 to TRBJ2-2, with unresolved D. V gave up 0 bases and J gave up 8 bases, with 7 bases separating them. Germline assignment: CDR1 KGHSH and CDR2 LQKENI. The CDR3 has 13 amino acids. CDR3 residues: CASSPPLRGELFF. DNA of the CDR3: TGTGCCAGCTCACCACCATTACGGGGGGAGCTGTTTTTT.

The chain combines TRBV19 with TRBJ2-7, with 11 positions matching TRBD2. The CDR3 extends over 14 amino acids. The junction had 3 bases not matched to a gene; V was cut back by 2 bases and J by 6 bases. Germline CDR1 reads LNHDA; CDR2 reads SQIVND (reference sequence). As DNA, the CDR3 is TGTGCCAGTAGTATAACTAGCGGGAGTCTCGAGCAGTACTTC. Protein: CASSITSGSLEQYF.

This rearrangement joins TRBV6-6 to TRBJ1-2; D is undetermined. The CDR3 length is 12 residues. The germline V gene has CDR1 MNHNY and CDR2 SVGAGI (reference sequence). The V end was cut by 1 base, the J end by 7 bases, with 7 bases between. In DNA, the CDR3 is TGTGCCAGCAGTTACTTACGACTTGGCTACACCTTC. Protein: CASSYLRLGYTF.

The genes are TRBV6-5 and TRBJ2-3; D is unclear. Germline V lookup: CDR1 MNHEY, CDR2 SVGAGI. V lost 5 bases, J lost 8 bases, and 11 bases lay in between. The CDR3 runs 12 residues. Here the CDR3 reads CASSPLGVTQYF. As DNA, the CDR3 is TGTGCCAGCAGTCCCTTAGGAGTTACGCAGTATTTT.

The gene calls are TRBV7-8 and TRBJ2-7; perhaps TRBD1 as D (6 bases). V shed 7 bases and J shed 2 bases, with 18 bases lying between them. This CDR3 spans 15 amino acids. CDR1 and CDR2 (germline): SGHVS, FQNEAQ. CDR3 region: CASIRGGQLTYEQYF. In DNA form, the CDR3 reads TGTGCCAGCATCAGGGGCGGACAGTTAACCTACGAGCAGTACTTC.

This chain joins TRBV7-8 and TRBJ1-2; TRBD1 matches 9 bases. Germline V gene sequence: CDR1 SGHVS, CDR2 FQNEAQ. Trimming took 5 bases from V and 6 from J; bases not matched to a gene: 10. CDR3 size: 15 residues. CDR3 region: CASSHPGTGSHGYTF. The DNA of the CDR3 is TGTGCCAGCAGCCATCCTGGGACAGGGAGCCATGGCTACACCTTC.

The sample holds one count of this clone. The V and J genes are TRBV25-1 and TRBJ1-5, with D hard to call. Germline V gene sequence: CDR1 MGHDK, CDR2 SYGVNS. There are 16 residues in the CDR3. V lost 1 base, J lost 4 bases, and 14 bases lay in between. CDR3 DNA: TGTGCCAGCAGTGAATCTAATGACATACCAAATCAGCCCCAGCATTTT. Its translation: CASSESNDIPNQPQHF.

CDR3 sequence: CATSDRASYNPDTQYF. Here the CDR3 DNA reads TGTGCCACCAGTGATCGGGCTAGCTATAATCCAGATACGCAGTATTTT. The genes are TRBV24-1 and TRBJ2-3; D might be TRBD2 (5 bases). Per the germline V gene, CDR1 is KGHDR and CDR2 is SFDVKD. The V and J ends lost 3 bases and 4 bases respectively, with 16 bases between them. The CDR3 totals 16 residues.

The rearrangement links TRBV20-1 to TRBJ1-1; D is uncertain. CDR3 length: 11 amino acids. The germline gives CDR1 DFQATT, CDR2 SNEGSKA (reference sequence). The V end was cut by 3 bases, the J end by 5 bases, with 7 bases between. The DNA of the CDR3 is TGCAGTGCTAGCCTCAGAACTGAAGCTTTCTTT. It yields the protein CSASLRTEAFF.

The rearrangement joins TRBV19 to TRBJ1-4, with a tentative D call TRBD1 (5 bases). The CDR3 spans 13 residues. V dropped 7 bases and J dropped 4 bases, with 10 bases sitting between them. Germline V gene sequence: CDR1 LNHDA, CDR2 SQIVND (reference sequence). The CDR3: CASTGLGNEKLFF. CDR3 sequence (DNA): TGTGCCAGTACAGGGCTCGGTAATGAAAAACTGTTTTTT.

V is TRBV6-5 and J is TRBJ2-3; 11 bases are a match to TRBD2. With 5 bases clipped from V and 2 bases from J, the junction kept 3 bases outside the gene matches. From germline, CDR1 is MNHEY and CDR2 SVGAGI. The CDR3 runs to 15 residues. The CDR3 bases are TGTGCCAGCAGTCGACTAGCGGGGAACACAGATACGCAGTATTTT. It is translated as CASSRLAGNTDTQYF.

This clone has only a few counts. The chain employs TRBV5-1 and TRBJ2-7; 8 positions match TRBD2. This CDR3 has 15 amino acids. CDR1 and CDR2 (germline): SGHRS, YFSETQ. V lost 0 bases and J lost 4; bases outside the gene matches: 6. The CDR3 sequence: CASSLGGGLSYEQYF. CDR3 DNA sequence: TGCGCCAGCAGCTTGGGCGGGGGGCTATCGTACGAGCAGTACTTC.

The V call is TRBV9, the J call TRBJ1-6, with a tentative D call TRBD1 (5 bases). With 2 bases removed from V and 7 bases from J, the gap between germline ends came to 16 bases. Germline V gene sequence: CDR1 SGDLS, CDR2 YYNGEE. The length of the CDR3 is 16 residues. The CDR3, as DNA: TGTGCCAGCAGCGTGGGGGGAGGAGGAGGCAATTCACCCCTCCACTTT. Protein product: CASSVGGGGGNSPLHF.

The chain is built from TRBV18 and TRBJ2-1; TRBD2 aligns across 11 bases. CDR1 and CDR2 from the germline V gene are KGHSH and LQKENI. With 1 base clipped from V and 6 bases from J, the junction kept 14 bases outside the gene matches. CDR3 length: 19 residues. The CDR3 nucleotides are TGTGCCAGCTCACCACAGCGACTAGCGGGGCGCCCTCTGGGCAATGAGCAGTTCTTC. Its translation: CASSPQRLAGRPLGNEQFF.

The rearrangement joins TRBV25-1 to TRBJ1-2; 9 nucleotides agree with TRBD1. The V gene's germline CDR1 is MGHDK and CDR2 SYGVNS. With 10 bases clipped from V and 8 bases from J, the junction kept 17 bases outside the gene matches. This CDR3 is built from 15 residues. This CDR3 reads CATSGTGIRFLGYTF. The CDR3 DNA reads TGTGCCACCTCGGGGACAGGGATTCGCTTTCTGGGCTACACCTTC.

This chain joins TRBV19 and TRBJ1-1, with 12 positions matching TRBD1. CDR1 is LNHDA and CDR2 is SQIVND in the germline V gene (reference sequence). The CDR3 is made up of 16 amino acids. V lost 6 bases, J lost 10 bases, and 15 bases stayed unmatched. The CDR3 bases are TGTGCCAGTAGCCCGGGGCCGGGACAGGGGGCTTTGGTAGCTTTCTTT. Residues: CASSPGPGQGALVAFF.

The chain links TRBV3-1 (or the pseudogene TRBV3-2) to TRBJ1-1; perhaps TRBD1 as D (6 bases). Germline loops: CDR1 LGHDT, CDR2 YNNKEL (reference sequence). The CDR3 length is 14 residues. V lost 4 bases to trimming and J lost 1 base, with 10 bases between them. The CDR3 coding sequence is TGTGCCAGCAGCCGAAGACAGGAGAACACTGAAGCTTTCTTT. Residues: CASSRRQENTEAFF.

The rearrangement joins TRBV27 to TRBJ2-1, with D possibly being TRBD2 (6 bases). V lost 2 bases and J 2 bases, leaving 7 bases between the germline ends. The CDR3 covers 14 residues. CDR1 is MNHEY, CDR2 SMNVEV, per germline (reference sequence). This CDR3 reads CASSLREPYNEQFF. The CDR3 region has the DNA TGTGCCAGCAGTTTACGGGAGCCCTACAATGAGCAGTTCTTC.